This TCR beta chain was retrieved from a study of blood T cell repertoires in COVID-19. Looking at the study overall: PBMCs, B-cell-depleted T cells, or T cells provided the cDNA or gDNA that made up the material.

TCRdb's copy holds only in-frame clones and misses some; the assay was immunoSEQ multiplex PCR. The sample lists around 70,000 clones, 86% seen once, with approximately 8.4% in the top ten. The CDR3 has 15 amino acids. Germline CDR1 reads LNHDA; CDR2 reads SQIVND (reference sequence). Losses at the gene ends were 6 bases for V and 7 bases for J; bases not matched to a gene: 11. This receptor was obtained from a man younger than 45 with acute or convalescent COVID-19. The sequencing sample was made of peripheral blood. The chain carries TRBV19 and TRBJ2-1; 8 bases agree with TRBD1. The CDR3 region has the DNA TGTGCCAGTAGCCCGATGAGGACAGGGAGAAATGAGCAGTTCTTC. Its translation: CASSPMRTGRNEQFF.